The sequence of this T cell receptor beta chain was determined in a study of cytomegalovirus exposure and HLA in healthy donors. General study results and limits: An apparent linkage of common viral pathogens to several of the most significant clusters emerged in a later analysis. An analysis done earlier found most TCR beta V segments productive about 90% or about 30% of the time.

The PCR ran on 60 Vbeta and 13 Jbeta primers. Sequencing was performed with immunoSEQ multiplex PCR; in TCRdb, only in-frame clones are kept and a portion is missing. Among about 200,000 clones listed, around 80% were seen once. Points on this clone: The target antigen is unknown.

Per the germline V gene, CDR1 is LNHNV and CDR2 is YYDKDF (reference sequence). The ends lost 2 bases at V and 5 bases at J; junction bases unmatched: 14. The CDR3 consists of 17 residues. The sequenced sample was PBMCs. The chain employs TRBV15 and TRBJ1-2; TRBD1 aligns across 7 bases. This sequence originates from a woman in her thirties in good health and CMV-seropositive. The CDR3 is CATSRTVTSAQGYGYTF. DNA of the CDR3: TGTGCCACCAGCAGAACAGTGACCTCGGCACAGGGGTATGGCTACACCTTC.